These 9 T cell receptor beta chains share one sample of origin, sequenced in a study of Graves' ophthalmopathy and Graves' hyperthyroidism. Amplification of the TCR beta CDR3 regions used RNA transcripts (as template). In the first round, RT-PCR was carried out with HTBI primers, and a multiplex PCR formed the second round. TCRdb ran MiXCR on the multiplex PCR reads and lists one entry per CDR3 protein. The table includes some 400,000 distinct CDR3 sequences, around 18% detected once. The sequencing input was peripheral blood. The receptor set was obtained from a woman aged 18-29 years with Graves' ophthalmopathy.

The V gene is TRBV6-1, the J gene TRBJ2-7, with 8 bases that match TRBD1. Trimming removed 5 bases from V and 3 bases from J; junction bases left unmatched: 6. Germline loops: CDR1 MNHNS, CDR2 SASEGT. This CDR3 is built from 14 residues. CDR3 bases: TGTGCCAGCAGTCTTCCGGGACAGGACTACGAGCAGTACTTC. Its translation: CASSLPGQDYEQYF.

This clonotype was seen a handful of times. This CDR3 is CASSSGSHGYTF. For the CDR3, the DNA is TGCGCCAGCAGCTCTGGGTCCCATGGCTACACCTTC. The V call is TRBV5-1, the J call TRBJ1-2; D is undetermined. Trimming pared 3 bases from V and 6 bases from J, leaving 9 bases between. The CDR3 is 12 residues long. Germline V gene sequence: CDR1 SGHRS, CDR2 YFSETQ.

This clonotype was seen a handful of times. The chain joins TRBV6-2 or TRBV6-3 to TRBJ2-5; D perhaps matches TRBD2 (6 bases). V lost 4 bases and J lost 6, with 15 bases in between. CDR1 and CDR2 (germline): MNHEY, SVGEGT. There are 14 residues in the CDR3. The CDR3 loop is CASSSPGVLKTQYF. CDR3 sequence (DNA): TGTGCCAGCAGTTCCCCGGGGGTGCTGAAGACCCAGTACTTC.

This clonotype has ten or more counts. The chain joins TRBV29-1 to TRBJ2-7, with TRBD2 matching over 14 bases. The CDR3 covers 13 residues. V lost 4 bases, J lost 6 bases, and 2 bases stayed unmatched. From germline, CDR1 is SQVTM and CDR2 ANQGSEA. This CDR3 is CSVVGLAGVEQYF. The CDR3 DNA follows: TGCAGCGTTGTGGGACTAGCGGGAGTCGAGCAGTACTTC.

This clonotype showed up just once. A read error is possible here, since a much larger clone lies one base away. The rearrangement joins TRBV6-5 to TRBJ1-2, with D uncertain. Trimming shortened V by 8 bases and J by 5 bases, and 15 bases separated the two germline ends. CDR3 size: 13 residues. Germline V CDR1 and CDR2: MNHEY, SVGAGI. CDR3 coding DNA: TGTGCCAGCGGTTTTGGGGAGAAGTATGGCTACACCTTC. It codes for CASGFGEKYGYTF.

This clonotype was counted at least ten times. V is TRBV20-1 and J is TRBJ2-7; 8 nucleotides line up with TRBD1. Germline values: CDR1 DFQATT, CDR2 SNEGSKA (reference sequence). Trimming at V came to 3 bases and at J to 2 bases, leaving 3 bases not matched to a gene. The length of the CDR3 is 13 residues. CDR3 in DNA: TGCAGTGCTAGCGGGACAGGTCCCTACGAGCAGTACTTC. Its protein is CSASGTGPYEQYF.

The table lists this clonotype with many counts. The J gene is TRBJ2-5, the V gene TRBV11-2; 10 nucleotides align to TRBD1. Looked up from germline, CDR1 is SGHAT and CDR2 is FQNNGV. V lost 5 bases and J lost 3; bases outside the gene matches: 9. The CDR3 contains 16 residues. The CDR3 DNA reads TGTGCCAGCAGCCCTAGACAGACAGGGGGCAAAGAGACCCAGTACTTC. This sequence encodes CASSPRQTGGKETQYF.

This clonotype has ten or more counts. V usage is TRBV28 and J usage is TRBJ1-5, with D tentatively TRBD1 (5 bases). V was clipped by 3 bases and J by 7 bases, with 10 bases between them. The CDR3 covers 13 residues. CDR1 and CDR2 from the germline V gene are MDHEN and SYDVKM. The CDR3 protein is CASSLVGAQPQHF. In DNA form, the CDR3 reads TGTGCCAGCAGTTTGGTAGGGGCACAGCCCCAGCATTTT.

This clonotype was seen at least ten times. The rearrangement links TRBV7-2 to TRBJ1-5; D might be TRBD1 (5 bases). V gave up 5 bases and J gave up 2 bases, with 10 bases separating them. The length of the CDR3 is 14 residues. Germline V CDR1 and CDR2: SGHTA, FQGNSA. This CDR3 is CASSPAGGNQPQHF. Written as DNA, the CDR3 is TGTGCCAGCAGCCCCGCGGGGGGCAATCAGCCCCAGCATTTT.